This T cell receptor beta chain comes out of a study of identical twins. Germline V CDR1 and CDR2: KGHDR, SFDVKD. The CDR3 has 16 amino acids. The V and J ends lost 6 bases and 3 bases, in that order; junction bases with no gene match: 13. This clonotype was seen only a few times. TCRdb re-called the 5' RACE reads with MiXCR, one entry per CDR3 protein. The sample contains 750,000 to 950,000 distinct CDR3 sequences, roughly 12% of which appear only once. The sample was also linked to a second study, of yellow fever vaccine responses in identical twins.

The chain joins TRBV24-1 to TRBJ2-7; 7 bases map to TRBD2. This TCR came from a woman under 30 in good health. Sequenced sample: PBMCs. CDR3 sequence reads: CATSRCGREYHYEQYF. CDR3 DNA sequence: TGTGCCACCAGTAGATGCGGGCGGGAGTACCACTACGAGCAGTACTTC.